This TCR beta chain derives from a study of regulatory T cells in long-lasting Graves disease. Notes on the study in general: Limited samples may have lowered accuracy.

Both iRepertoire HTBI primers and Arm-PCR of CDR3 regions were used to build the TCR beta libraries. TCRdb re-analysed the multiplex PCR reads in MiXCR, keeping a single row per CDR3 protein. Found here are about 470,000 distinct CDR3 sequences, 20% to 25% of them singletons; the top ten hold approximately 6.4%. The table lists this clonotype with many counts. Antigen: not known. Regarding time point: persistent/refractory GD, antithyroid drugs over 5 years with positive TRAb. Generation of the TCR library employed RNA extracted from PBMCs. The specimen comprised peripheral blood mononuclear cells (PBMCs), sampled when the disease was refractory, from a patient treated with antithyroid drugs. This TCR was recovered from a female donor with Graves disease.

The CDR3 sequence is CASSLPGSSYEQYF. The CDR3 region has the DNA TGTGCCAGCAGTCTCCCCGGGAGTAGCTACGAGCAGTACTTC. The V and J genes are TRBV28 and TRBJ2-7, with D perhaps matching TRBD2 (6 bases). Germline assignment: CDR1 MDHEN and CDR2 SYDVKM. V was pared by 5 bases and J by 3 bases, with 14 bases between. This CDR3 comprises 14 residues. The full variable domain, its missing parts supplied by reference TRBV28 and TRBJ2-7, is DVKVTQSSRYLVKRTGEKVFLECVQDMDHENMFWYRQDPGLGLRLIYFSYDVKMKEKGDIPEGYSVSREKKERFSLILESASTNQTSMYLCASSLPGSSYEQYFGPGTRLTVT.